The rows below give T cell receptor beta chains drawn from one sample of a study of long-term antiretroviral therapy in people with HIV. Profiling relied on immunoSEQ multiplex PCR, and the TCRdb table lists in-frame clones only, not all of them. The sample carries about 28,000 clones, approximately 90% recorded once. Source: unsorted PBMCs, taken 1.8 years after starting antiretroviral therapy. The receptors shown here come from a woman in her late teens or twenties with HIV. CDR3s include the opening cysteine and the closing phenylalanine or tryptophan. The D gene is left open where the match is weak. Some rows mark clone size as missing; the rest say once, few, many or name a class of expanded clone.

clone_size d_call j_call v_call cdr3_nt cdr3_aa
NA NA TRBJ1-2 TRBV7-2 TGTGCCAGCAGCTTTGGGGTACAGGACTATGGCTACACCTTC CASSFGVQDYGYTF
NA NA TRBJ2-5 TRBV18 TGTGCCAGCTCAGACAAAGAGACCCAGTACTTC CASSDKETQYF
NA TRBD2 TRBJ2-7 TRBV28 TGTGCCAGCAGTCGCGGGGGGAATACAGGGCACCAGTACTTC CASSRGGNTGHQYF
NA NA TRBJ2-2 TRBV6-5 TGTGCCAGCAGTATAGGGGTCGAGCTGTTTTTT CASSIGVELFF
large NA TRBJ2-2 TRBV4-3 TGCGCCAGCAGCCAAGGTTTGGAGGGAGAGTTAACCGGGGAGCTGTTTTTT CASSQGLEGELTGELFF
NA TRBD2 TRBJ2-4 TRBV7-3 TGTGCCAGCAGCTCCGACTGGCGGGGGAGGAACATTCAGTACTTC CASSSDWRGRNIQYF
NA NA TRBJ2-7 TRBV5-1 TGCGCCAGCAGCTTGGACTGGTCCCACGAGCAGTACTTC CASSLDWSHEQYF
NA TRBD2 TRBJ2-7 TRBV9 TGTGCCAGCAGCCCCGGGGGGGGCTCATCTAAGGACGAGCAGTACTTC CASSPGGGSSKDEQYF
NA NA TRBJ2-1 TRBV27 TGTGCCAGCAGTTTAGTAGGTTTGACGAACAATGAGCAGTTCTTC CASSLVGLTNNEQFF
NA TRBD2 TRBJ2-5 TRBV5-4 TGTGCCAGCAGCTTGGTGGCGGGAGGAGCAGAGACCCAGTACTTC CASSLVAGGAETQYF
few NA TRBJ2-1 TRBV4-3 TGCGCCAGCAGCCAAGATGAAGGGCAGAACAATGAGCAGTTCTTC CASSQDEGQNNEQFF
NA NA TRBJ1-1 TRBV5-4 TGTGCCAGCAGCTTGGCGGGGATAAACACTGAAGCTTTCTTT CASSLAGINTEAFF
NA NA TRBJ2-7 TRBV18 TGTGCCAGCTCCCACCTAGGGGGGGATTCAGGCTCCTACGAGCAGTACTTC CASSHLGGDSGSYEQYF
few NA TRBJ2-7 TRBV11-2 TGTGCCAGCAGCTTTTCAATCCCTTACGAGCAGTACTTC CASSFSIPYEQYF
NA NA TRBJ2-5 TRBV10-3 TGTGCCATCAAAGGCCGGGAGAACCAAGAGACCCAGTACTTC CAIKGRENQETQYF
NA TRBD1 TRBJ2-7 TRBV5-6 TGTGCCAGCAGCAGGACAGGGGGCAGCGAGCAGTACTTC CASSRTGGSEQYF
NA TRBD1 TRBJ2-1 TRBV7-3 TGTGCCAGCAGCCCCCTCTCCGGGACAGGGGCGGAGCAGTTCTTC CASSPLSGTGAEQFF
NA NA TRBJ2-1 TRBV9 TGTGCCAGCAGCGTAGAGGGCAATACCGATGAGCAGTTCTTC CASSVEGNTDEQFF
NA NA TRBJ1-1 TRBV4-2 TGTGCCAGCAGCCCTGCTGGTTACGAAATTAGCGGGGCTTTCTTT CASSPAGYEISGAFF
NA TRBD2 TRBJ2-5 TRBV6-5 TGTGCCAGCAGTTACTTTAGCGGGGCCCACGGGGAGACCCAGTACTTC CASSYFSGAHGETQYF
NA NA TRBJ2-5 TRBV11-2 TGTGCCAGCAGTCAAAGCAACTGGGTCAAGAGTATACAAACCCAGTACTTC CASSQSNWVKSIQTQYF
NA NA TRBJ2-6 TRBV28 TGTGCCAGCACCCGCACGTCTGGGGCCAACGTCCTGACTTTC CASTRTSGANVLTF
NA TRBD1 TRBJ2-7 TRBV18 TGTGCCAGCTCGCCTAGACAGGGGGCAGTGGACGAGCAGTACTTC CASSPRQGAVDEQYF
NA TRBD1 TRBJ1-4 TRBV5-4 TGTGCCAGCAGCCAGGACAGGGGCGATGAAAAACTGTTTTTT CASSQDRGDEKLFF
few TRBD1 TRBJ1-5 TRBV5-1 TGCGCCAGCAGTTATACCGGGACAGAGTATCAGCCCCAGCATTTT CASSYTGTEYQPQHF
NA NA TRBJ1-5 TRBV4-1 TGCGCCAGCAGCCAGGGTCAGGGCGAGGCTCAGCCCCAGCATTTT CASSQGQGEAQPQHF
NA TRBD2 TRBJ2-5 TRBV7-2 TGTGCCAGCAGCTTTGTTAGTGGCGGGAGAAGCGAGACCCAGTACTTC CASSFVSGGRSETQYF
NA NA TRBJ1-3 TRBV2 TGTGCCAGCAGGTACTCTGGAAACACCATATATTTT CASRYSGNTIYF
NA TRBD2 TRBJ2-1 TRBV5-1 TGCGCCAGCAGCCCCCTAGCGGGAGATGAGCAGTTCTTC CASSPLAGDEQFF
NA NA TRBJ1-3 TRBV2 TGTGCCAGCAGTGCCGGGGCGGGAGCTGGAAACACCATATATTTT CASSAGAGAGNTIYF
NA TRBD2 TRBJ2-1 TRBV27 TGTGCCAGTCGTACTAGCGGGAGCAAGAATGAGCAGTTCTTC CASRTSGSKNEQFF
NA NA TRBJ2-7 TRBV7-2 TGTGCCAGCAGCTTGAGCCCCTCGGGCTTCGAGCAGTACTTC CASSLSPSGFEQYF
NA TRBD2 TRBJ2-7 TRBV28 TGTGCCAGCAGTTTCGCGGGAGGGTTCCCCTACGAGCAGTACTTC CASSFAGGFPYEQYF
NA TRBD1 TRBJ2-5 TRBV11-2 TGTGCCAGCATCCCCCAGTTCAGGGGGGAGACCCAGTACTTC CASIPQFRGETQYF
NA TRBD1 TRBJ1-2 TRBV10-2 TGCGCCATCACGGACAGGGGTCTTAACTATGGCTACACCTTC CAITDRGLNYGYTF
few NA TRBJ2-7 TRBV7-2 TGTGCCAGCAGCCTCGATCACTACGAGCAGTACTTC CASSLDHYEQYF
NA NA TRBJ2-7 TRBV4-2 TGTGCCAGCAGCCAAGCCCTCGGGACGGGGCGGGACGAGCAGTACTTC CASSQALGTGRDEQYF
NA NA TRBJ1-1 TRBV27 TGTGCCAGCAGTTTATTCTCCATCACTGAAGCTTTCTTT CASSLFSITEAFF
NA TRBD2 TRBJ2-2 TRBV10-3 TGTGCCATCAGTGAGGTCCGCGGGAGAATTGCCGGGGAGCTGTTTTTT CAISEVRGRIAGELFF
NA NA TRBJ1-5 TRBV6-1 TGTGCCAGCCAAGGCAATCAGCCCCAGCATTTT CASQGNQPQHF
NA TRBD2 TRBJ2-1 TRBV19 TGTGCCAGTAGCCAAAGACTAGCGGGAGCCTACAATGAGCAGTTCTTC CASSQRLAGAYNEQFF
few TRBD1 TRBJ2-4 TRBV27 TGTGCCAGCAGTACAAAGGGGGCGGACAAAAACATTCAGTACTTC CASSTKGADKNIQYF
NA TRBD1 TRBJ2-3 TRBV27 TGTGCCAGCAAACCCAAAATCCCCGGACAGGGGTTGACAGATACGCAGTATTTT CASKPKIPGQGLTDTQYF
NA NA TRBJ2-2 TRBV11-3 TGTGCCAGCAGCTTTAGGAACACCGGGGAGCTGTTTTTT CASSFRNTGELFF
NA TRBD1 TRBJ1-5 TRBV7-8 TGTGCCAGCAGCTCGGGACAGGGCGGCAATCAGCCCCAGCATTTT CASSSGQGGNQPQHF
NA TRBD2 TRBJ2-5 TRBV5-1 TGCGCCAGCAGCTTTGCGGGAGAAGAGACCCAGTACTTC CASSFAGEETQYF
NA NA TRBJ1-3 TRBV2 TGTGCCAGTCAAGGGGGGCGCTCTGGAAACACCATATATTTT CASQGGRSGNTIYF
NA NA TRBJ1-5 TRBV27 TGTGCCAGCAGTTTAGATTTCGGGCAGGGTCAACAGCCCCAGCATTTT CASSLDFGQGQQPQHF
NA NA TRBJ2-7 TRBV15 TGTGCCACCAGCAGAGAGGCGGTGAGCTCCTACGAGCAGTACTTC CATSREAVSSYEQYF
NA TRBD2 TRBJ2-7 TRBV6-5 TGTGCCAGCAGGGGGAGGCTAGCGGGATACGAGCAGTACTTC CASRGRLAGYEQYF
few NA TRBJ2-2 TRBV19 TGTGCCAGTAGTCCCGCCCTGGCCGATTCGTCGCACACCGGGGAGCTGTTTTTT CASSPALADSSHTGELFF
NA TRBD2 TRBJ2-3 TRBV6-1 TGTGCCAGCAGTGAATTTGGGGCGGGAGGGCCGATCGGGACAGATACGCAGTATTTT CASSEFGAGGPIGTDTQYF
NA NA TRBJ1-5 TRBV28 TGTGCCAGCAGAACAGGATTCGGTAGCAATCAGCCCCAGCATTTT CASRTGFGSNQPQHF